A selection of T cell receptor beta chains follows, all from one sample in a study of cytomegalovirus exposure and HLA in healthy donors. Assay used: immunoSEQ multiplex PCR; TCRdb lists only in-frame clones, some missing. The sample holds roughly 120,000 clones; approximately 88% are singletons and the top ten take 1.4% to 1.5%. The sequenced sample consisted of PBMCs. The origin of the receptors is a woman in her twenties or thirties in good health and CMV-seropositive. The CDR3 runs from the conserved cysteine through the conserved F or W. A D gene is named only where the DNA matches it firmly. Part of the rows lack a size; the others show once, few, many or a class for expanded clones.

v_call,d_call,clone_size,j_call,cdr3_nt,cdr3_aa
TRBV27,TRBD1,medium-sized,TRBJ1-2,TGTGCCAGCAGTTCCCGACAGGGGCAGGGCTACACCTTC,CASSSRQGQGYTF
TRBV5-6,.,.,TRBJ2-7,TGTGCCAGCAGCCAGGGGTCCGGGAGGGAGCAGTACTTC,CASSQGSGREQYF
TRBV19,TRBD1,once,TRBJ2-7,TGTGCCAGTAGTATGGGGGACAGGTACGAGCAGTACTTC,CASSMGDRYEQYF
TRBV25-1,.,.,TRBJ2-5,TGTGCCAGCAGTGATTCTCTCGACACCAACCAAGAGACCCAGTACTTC,CASSDSLDTNQETQYF
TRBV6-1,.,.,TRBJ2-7,TGTGCCAGCAGTGGCCAGGGGACGGGAGAGCAGTACTTC,CASSGQGTGEQYF
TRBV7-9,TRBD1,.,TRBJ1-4,TGTGCCAGCAGCTTAGACAGGGGGCTTAATGAAAAACTGTTTTTT,CASSLDRGLNEKLFF
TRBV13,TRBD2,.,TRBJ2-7,TGTGCCAGCAGCTTAGGTAGCGGGTTGGGAAGCGAGCAGTACTTC,CASSLGSGLGSEQYF
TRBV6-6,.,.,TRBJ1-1,TGTGCCGGGCCCCAGGGGAGAAGGGATGGAACTGAAGCTTTCTTT,CAGPQGRRDGTEAFF
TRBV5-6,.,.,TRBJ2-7,TGTGCCAGCAGCCGAGCCGGGCAGGGCCTCTACGAGCAGTACTTC,CASSRAGQGLYEQYF
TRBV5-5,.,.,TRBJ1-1,TGTGCCAGCAGCTTAGGACAGTCGAACACTGAAGCTTTCTTT,CASSLGQSNTEAFF
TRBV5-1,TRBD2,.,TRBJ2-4,TGCGCCAGCAGCTTGGAAGGACTAGCGACGGACATTCAGTACTTC,CASSLEGLATDIQYF
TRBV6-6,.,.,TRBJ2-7,TGTGCCAGCAGTTTACAGGAGAATAACGAGCAGTACTTC,CASSLQENNEQYF
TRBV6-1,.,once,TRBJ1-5,TGTGCCAGCAGTGACCCCCGGTCTCCGGGGGGCCAGCCCCAGCATTTT,CASSDPRSPGGQPQHF
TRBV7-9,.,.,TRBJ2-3,TGTGCCAGCAGCTTAGGAAGAACGGCCACGGGGGATACGCAGTATTTT,CASSLGRTATGDTQYF
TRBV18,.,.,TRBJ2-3,TGTGCCAGCTCCAGGGGTGGAGATACGCAGTATTTT,CASSRGGDTQYF
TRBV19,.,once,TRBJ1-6,TGTGCCAGTAGGAACCCCCTTCCAACAGGCTCCCATTCACCCCTCCACTTT,CASRNPLPTGSHSPLHF
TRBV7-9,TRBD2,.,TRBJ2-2,TGTGCCAGCAGCGTTCCTAGCGGGGGGCCGACCACCGGGGAGCTGTTTTTT,CASSVPSGGPTTGELFF
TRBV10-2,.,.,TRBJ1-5,TGCGCCAGCAGGGACCCTGGGAGTAGCAATCAGCCCCAGCATTTT,CASRDPGSSNQPQHF
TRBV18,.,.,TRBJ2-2,TGTGCCAGCTCGCCGTTTACGGGAGACACCGGGGAGCTGTTTTTT,CASSPFTGDTGELFF
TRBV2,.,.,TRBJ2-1,TGTGCCAGCAGCGGAGGCGAGCAGTTCTTC,CASSGGEQFF
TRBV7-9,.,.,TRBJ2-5,TGTGCCAGCAGCTCTACGCTCCCCGGGACCCAGTACTTC,CASSSTLPGTQYF
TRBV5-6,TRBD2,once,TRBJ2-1,TGTGCCAGCAGTTTAGGCCCGGGACTAGCGGGAGGGGGATACAATGAGCAGTTCTTC,CASSLGPGLAGGGYNEQFF
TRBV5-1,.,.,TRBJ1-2,TGCGCCAGCAGCTTTGAGGGAGTGGGTGGCTACACCTTC,CASSFEGVGGYTF
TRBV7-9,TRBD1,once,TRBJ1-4,TGTGCCAGCAGCTTAAGGCGAGAGAAGACAGGGGGTGAAAAACTGTTTTTT,CASSLRREKTGGEKLFF
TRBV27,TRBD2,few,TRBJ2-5,TGTGCCAGCAGTTTACGCCGGGTCGGGACTAGCGTCCAAGAGACCCAGTACTTC,CASSLRRVGTSVQETQYF
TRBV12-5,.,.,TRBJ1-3,TGTGCTAGTGGCCCGAGGAGGGGAGAGTATCTTGCTGGAAACACCATATATTTT,CASGPRRGEYLAGNTIYF
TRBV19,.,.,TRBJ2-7,TGTGCCAGTAGTATAGATCAGGGCTCCGAGCAGTACTTC,CASSIDQGSEQYF
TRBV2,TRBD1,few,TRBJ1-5,TGTGCCAGCAGTGTCGACAGGGGGAGCAATCAGCCCCAGCATTTT,CASSVDRGSNQPQHF
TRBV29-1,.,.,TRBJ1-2,TGCAGCGTCGTACAGGGAGTCAGCGGCTACACCTTC,CSVVQGVSGYTF
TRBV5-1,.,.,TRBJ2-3,TGCGCCAGCAGTCCCGTGGGAGTCGGGTCCGGCACAGATACGCAGTATTTT,CASSPVGVGSGTDTQYF
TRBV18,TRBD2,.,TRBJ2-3,TGTGCCAGCTCACCTTCGGTAGCGGGAGATACGCAGTATTTT,CASSPSVAGDTQYF
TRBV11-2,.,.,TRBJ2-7,TGTGCCAGCAGCTTAGCAGGGCTTTACGAGCAGTACTTC,CASSLAGLYEQYF
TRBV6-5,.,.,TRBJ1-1,TGTGCCACCTCTCCAGGGGTTCGAATGAACACTGAAGCTTTCTTT,CATSPGVRMNTEAFF
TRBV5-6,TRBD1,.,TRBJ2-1,TGTGCCAGCAGCTTTAGACAGGGGACTGAGCAGTTCTTC,CASSFRQGTEQFF
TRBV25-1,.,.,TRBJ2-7,TGTGCCATCGTACAGGGTTGGCAGTACTTC,CAIVQGWQYF
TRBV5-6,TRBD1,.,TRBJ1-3,TGTGCCAGCAGCTGGGGACAGGGAAACACCATATATTTT,CASSWGQGNTIYF
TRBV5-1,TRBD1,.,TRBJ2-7,TGCGCCAGCAGCTTGGGGAGGACAGGGTTATCCTACGAGCAGTACTTC,CASSLGRTGLSYEQYF
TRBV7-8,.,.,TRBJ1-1,TGTGCCAGCAGCAATCGACCGACCCCTAGTGGGACTGAAGCTTTCTTT,CASSNRPTPSGTEAFF
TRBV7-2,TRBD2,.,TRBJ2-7,TGTGCCAGCAGCCGGGGACTAGCGGCTGGCGAGCAGTACTTC,CASSRGLAAGEQYF
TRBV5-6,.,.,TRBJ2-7,TGTGCCAGCAGCTTGGGGTACGGTACCTACGAGCAGTACTTC,CASSLGYGTYEQYF
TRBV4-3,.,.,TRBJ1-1,TGCGCCAGCAGCCTAGGGGCCACTGAAGCTTTCTTT,CASSLGATEAFF
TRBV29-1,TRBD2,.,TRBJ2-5,TGCAGCGCCCGGACTAGCGGGGGGCCAGAGACCCAGTACTTC,CSARTSGGPETQYF
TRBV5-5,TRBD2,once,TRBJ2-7,TGTGCCAGCAGCCCGGGACTAGCGGGAGAAGGTGCGTACTTC,CASSPGLAGEGAYF